The sequence of this T cell receptor (beta chain) was determined in a study of tumor and adjacent non-tumor tissue in lung cancer. Study-level results: Normal lung showed higher cumulative top 100 clone frequency than tumor.

The template was RNA from unsorted bulk tissue. Chemotherapy-naive patients with new lung cancer underwent thoracic surgery in China, August–November 2014. As to this clonotype: Its antigen is as yet unknown. No conserved phenylalanine or tryptophan is present at the end of the CDR3, so a read error is the likely explanation.

TCRbeta libraries were built with three rounds of nested PCR, modified from ARM-PCR. One entry per CDR3 protein, called by TCRdb with MiXCR from the multiplex PCR reads. The table includes around 210,000 distinct CDR3 sequences, 71% detected once. The sample consisted of lung tumor tissue. The receptor was isolated from a man aged 60-69 years with non-small cell lung cancer.

CDR3 region: CASSLGSSGTQYI. CDR3 coding DNA: TGTGCCAGCAGCTTAGGTAGTAGCGGTACGCAGTATATT. The gene calls are TRBV11-3 and TRBJ2-3, with a tentative D call TRBD2 (6 bases). The CDR3 loop spans 13 amino acids. Germline V CDR1 and CDR2: SGHNT, YENEEA. Trimming pared 1 base from V and 8 bases from J, leaving 10 bases between.